This TCR beta chain comes out of a study of blood T cell repertoires in COVID-19 (dated by TCRdb to about 2020). For context, the study as a whole: The collaborator samples originated in the United States, Italy and Spain and spanned the acute and convalescent phases of COVID-19. The material from the prospective study consisted of cDNA or gDNA derived from T cells, B-cell-depleted T cells, or PBMCs. Subjects who had been exposed to COVID-19, were actively infected with it, or had recovered from it provided the deeply sampled blood TCRbeta repertoires that made up the dataset. The repertoires were released in a freely available public database meant as a resource for research on the immune response to SARS-CoV-2. The samples were drawn from two sources: the first 160 participants of the ongoing ImmuneRACE study, and 1,200 or so subjects contributed by 6 global collaborators. Sample metadata almost always included a de-identified subject ID, COVID-19 status, age in years and sex. Where HLA class I and class II types were available, the types were taken from metadata supplied by the sample provider, not from assay-based typing. Results the study describes overall, beyond this receptor: The quantity of clinical and demographic metadata differed by source and by participant and was supplied without curation.

TCRbeta CDR3 regions were amplified from genomic DNA by means of the immunoSEQ Assay, a bias-controlled multiplex PCR. Per the original workflow: Within the assay, amplification of reference gene primers was used to estimate how many nucleated cells each sample contained. Sequence reads were collapsed and filtered to measure the absolute abundance of every unique TCRbeta CDR3 rearrangement. For each sample, productive Simpson clonality was calculated as the square root of Simpson's diversity index over productive rearrangements. This is the immuneACCESS table as TCRdb keeps it, with only in-frame sequences that have V and J called. A part of the clones is gone; compared with another copy, unresolved V genes explain less than half, and the rest is unexplained. For V, J and clone size, that table is used; D and trimming come from the DNA. In this sample the table shows about 230,000 clones, 83% of which occur a single time. The ten largest clones add up to 5% to 6% of the sample.

On this clone itself: What antigen it recognizes has not been identified. Base quality data are lacking; no much larger clone is found one base away.

Looking up the germline V gene yields CDR1 LGHNT and CDR2 FRNRAP. Reading from cysteine to phenylalanine, the CDR3 counts 14 amino acids. Of the read, only the CDR3 DNA is kept; its 42 bases are in frame from base 1. Unmatched junction bases come to 6, with V trimmed by 3 bases and J by 9 bases. Collaborating institutions collected whole blood in K2EDTA tubes following their own protocols. For TCRbeta analysis, collaborators shipped samples as frozen whole blood, isolated PBMCs, or DNA extracted from either of those sample types. The receptor chain draws on TRBV12-5 and TRBJ2-1; 9 nucleotides in the junction match TRBD1. The sequenced sample was peripheral blood. This clonotype was obtained from an elderly man with acute or convalescent COVID-19. The CDR3 protein: CASGLLSTGGEQFF. The DNA sequence follows: TGTGCTAGTGGTTTACTATCGACAGGGGGTGAGCAGTTCTTC.